This TCR beta chain is from a study of OX40 agonist ivuxolimab in advanced cancers. Study details: Dose-escalation cases comprised hepatocellular carcinoma, melanoma, renal cell or head and neck cancer. Study results and caveats: Clonal expansion by week 6 occurred in CD4+ and CD8+ blood T cells (at 0.1 to 3.0 mg/kg). The mean number of expanded clones was higher in CD8+ T cells than in CD4+.

TCRdb's copy holds only in-frame clones and misses some; the assay was immunoSEQ multiplex PCR. This table has roughly 15,000 clones, about 91% appearing once. Peripheral blood came from all dose cohorts at three timepoints. V lost 1 base and J lost 7, with 7 bases in between. This CDR3 contains 13 residues. The V gene's germline CDR1 is MGHRA and CDR2 YSYEKL. To note about this clone: Its antigen is currently unknown.

The rearrangement uses TRBV4-1 and TRBJ2-2, with unresolved D. This specimen consisted of CD4+ or CD8+ T cells sorted from blood, obtained in a trial of the OX40 agonist ivuxolimab. The clonotype was recovered from an adult with an advanced solid tumor such as melanoma, head and neck, liver or kidney cancer. The CDR3 region is CASSQVPGGELFF. The DNA of the CDR3 is TGCGCCAGCAGCCAAGTCCCCGGCGGGGAGCTGTTTTTT.